This record covers a single TCR beta chain. Its antigen is unknown. This CDR3 is also generated by other DNA sequences in the sample. The data are from a study of Ad26.COV2.S vaccination and SARS-CoV-2 variants. Background on the study: Into the muscle, Ad26.COV2.S was dosed once or twice, 56 days apart.

General study findings and limits: Reportedly, after vaccination the spike-specific CD8+ and CD4+ T cell responses displayed substantial breadth.

Noted treatment: around 19 received Ad26.COV2.S at low or high dose, single or two shots; roughly five received placebo; per-sample allocation not given. Collection of the samples took place on day 63 after the first injection of vaccine or placebo. Profiled with immunoSEQ multiplex PCR; TCRdb holds only in-frame clones, not every one. The data show 350,000 to 500,000 clones, nearly 90% seen once. The length of the CDR3 is 12 residues. Germline V gene sequence: CDR1 SGHRS, CDR2 YFSETQ. Between the trimmed V and J ends, which lost 0 bases and 4 bases, there was a span of 4 bases. Source: peripheral blood, taken in a trial of Ad26.COV2.S vaccine versus placebo. The V and J genes are TRBV5-1 and TRBJ1-2; D is uncertain. The sequence came from a person between 18 and 59 years old who received the Ad26.COV2.S COVID-19 vaccine or a placebo. The DNA for the CDR3 is TGCGCCAGCAGCTTGGAATCCTATGGCTACACCTTC. Residues: CASSLESYGYTF.